Here is one T cell receptor (beta chain) with its context. The CDR3 is 12 residues long. The V end was cut by 2 bases, the J end by 7 bases, with 5 bases between. From germline, CDR1 is MNHNY and CDR2 SVGAGI (reference sequence). The sample comes from a study of blood T cell repertoires in COVID-19. Across the whole study: The United States, Italy and Spain were the sources of the acute and convalescent COVID-19 samples. The cDNA or gDNA used as material had been derived from T cells, B-cell-depleted T cells, or PBMCs.

In the original analysis: Reference gene primer amplification gave nucleated cell count estimates. The data were produced by immunoSEQ multiplex PCR, yet TCRdb's version contains in-frame clones alone and is incomplete. Clone size and V and J calls were adopted from that table, with D and trimming inferred from the DNA. The sample shows about 390,000 clones, roughly 86% of them seen only once. Patients in Seattle were enrolled during active infection, then followed longitudinally. Sample: peripheral blood. The rearrangement links TRBV6-6 to TRBJ2-2, with D unresolved. This TCR was sampled from a woman aged 60-70 years with COVID-19, enrolled during active disease. CDR3 in DNA: TGTGCCAGCAGTTACGAGGTCGGGGAGCTGTTTTTT. This translates into CASSYEVGELFF.